Below are 20 T cell receptor beta chains sequenced from a single sample in a study of blood T cell repertoires in COVID-19 (dated by TCRdb to the early 2020s). Libraries came from the immunoSEQ multiplex PCR assay. TCRdb stores this immuneACCESS table with in-frame sequences only. Part of the clones is absent; in the studies checked, under half of the shortfall reflects unresolved V genes, and no reason is known for the rest. The table for this sample lists approximately 100,000 clones; about 82% of them were counted only once. The ten most abundant clones make up roughly 25% of the sample. Sequencing was carried out using peripheral blood. These receptors were collected from a human donor in a cohort sampled during active COVID-19.

V and J are TRBV28 and TRBJ1-5, with no clear D. CDR3 length equals 15 residues. The germline V and J ends were trimmed by 1 base and 3 bases, with 10 bases remaining between them. Germline V gives CDR1 MDHEN, CDR2 SYDVKM. The CDR3 bases are TGTGCCAGCAGTTTATATCGGGGTGTCAATCAGCCCCAGCATTTT. Translated, it gives CASSLYRGVNQPQHF.

The chain recombines TRBV2 with TRBJ2-5, with 7 bases lining up with TRBD2. V shed 9 bases and J 2 bases; nucleotides not matched to a gene: 12. The CDR3 extends over 15 amino acids. The germline CDR1 and CDR2 sequences are SNHLY and FYNNEI. The CDR3 sequence is CASALMGGGQETQYF. CDR3 bases: TGTGCCAGTGCCCTGATGGGGGGAGGGCAAGAGACCCAGTACTTC.

V and J are TRBV29-1 and TRBJ1-2, with 10 bases fitting TRBD1. J gave up 4 bases and V 6 bases, and 11 bases lay outside the gene matches. Looked up from germline, CDR1 is SQVTM and CDR2 is ANQGSEA. The CDR3 is made up of 15 amino acids. CDR3 sequence: CSVSPPGQGSYGYTF. In DNA, the CDR3 is TGCAGCGTCTCACCCCCGGGACAGGGGAGCTATGGCTACACCTTC.

Regarding this clone: Other DNA variants within this sample encode the same CDR3. In nucleotides, the CDR3 is TGTGCCAGCAGTGAGGGGGGAGGGGGTTACAATGAGCAGTTCTTC. Its protein product is CASSEGGGGYNEQFF. The chain uses TRBV2 and TRBJ2-1, with a tentative D call TRBD2 (7 bases). The length of the CDR3 is 15 residues. Germline lookup yields CDR1 SNHLY and CDR2 FYNNEI. The V end was cut by 3 bases, the J end by 4 bases, with 13 bases between.

This clone was recorded at least ten times. V and J are TRBV5-1 and TRBJ2-7; the match to TRBD1 covers 8 bases. After removal of 3 bases from V and 2 bases from J, the junction contained 4 bases not matched to a gene. CDR3 size: 14 residues. Germline-derived CDR1 and CDR2 are SGHRS and YFSETQ. The CDR3 DNA reads as TGCGCCAGCAGCTCAGGACAGGGTACCTACGAGCAGTACTTC. This sequence encodes CASSSGQGTYEQYF.

This clone is a singleton in its sample. The J gene is TRBJ2-1, the V gene TRBV9; D is possibly TRBD2 (6 bases). The CDR3 is 15 amino acids. The germline CDR1 and CDR2 sequences are SGDLS and YYNGEE. V was pared by 0 bases and J by 3 bases, with 10 bases between. CDR3 coding DNA: TGTGCCAGCAGCGTAGCAGGGACTTTCTACAATGAGCAGTTCTTC. This gives the protein CASSVAGTFYNEQFF.

The V gene is TRBV5-1, the J gene TRBJ1-1; no clear D. The CDR3 has 15 amino acids. Trimming stripped 8 bases from V and 0 bases from J, with 17 bases between. Germline CDR1 SGHRS, CDR2 YFSETQ. The chain's CDR3 is CASSRLGGMNTEAFF. CDR3 nucleotides: TGCGCCAGTTCCCGATTGGGAGGTATGAACACTGAAGCTTTCTTT.

The table lists this clone with many counts. The V gene is TRBV7-9, the J gene TRBJ2-7; 9 nucleotides agree with TRBD1. The V and J ends lost 1 base and 6 bases, in that order; junction bases with no gene match: 4. Germline lookup yields CDR1 SEHNR and CDR2 FQNEAQ (reference sequence). The CDR3 extends over 14 amino acids. In DNA, the CDR3 is TGTGCCAGCAGCTTAGTCGGGACAGGGCTCGAGCAGTACTTC. Protein sequence: CASSLVGTGLEQYF.

The chain combines TRBV30 with TRBJ2-5; 12 positions match TRBD1. In germline, CDR1 is GTSNPN, CDR2 SVGIG (reference sequence). V shed 0 bases and J 5 bases; nucleotides not matched to a gene: 4. The CDR3 runs to 15 residues. DNA for the CDR3: TGTGCCTGGAGTGTAGGGACAGGGGGCTGGGAGACCCAGTACTTC. It translates to CAWSVGTGGWETQYF.

This clone showed up just a few times. The chain employs TRBV7-9 and TRBJ2-7; 7 bases are a match to TRBD1. The germline CDR1 and CDR2 sequences are SEHNR and FQNEAQ (reference sequence). V lost 5 bases, J lost 7 bases, and 8 bases stayed unmatched. The CDR3 contains 13 residues. CDR3 region: CASSGLTGREQYF. The DNA of the CDR3 is TGTGCCAGCAGCGGACTGACAGGGCGGGAGCAGTACTTC.

This clone has a count of ten or more. V usage is TRBV18 and J usage is TRBJ1-3; no firm D call. The CDR3 contains 15 residues. Germline assignment: CDR1 KGHSH and CDR2 LQKENI. V lost 0 bases and J 0 bases, leaving 6 bases between the germline ends. The DNA of the CDR3 is TGTGCCAGCTCACCACCAAGCCTCTCTGGAAACACCATATATTTT. Amino acid sequence: CASSPPSLSGNTIYF.

V and J are TRBV7-9 and TRBJ1-4; the D gene is possibly TRBD1 (6 bases). Germline-derived CDR1 and CDR2 are SEHNR and FQNEAQ (reference sequence). V was cut by 0 bases and J by 5 bases, with 7 bases left in between. The CDR3 covers 14 residues. The DNA of the CDR3 is TGTGCCAGCAGCTTAGCGCAGGGGAATGAAAAACTGTTTTTT. Translation: CASSLAQGNEKLFF.

CDR3 residues: CASSPWGTGVYEQYF. In nucleotides, the CDR3 is TGTGCCAGTAGTCCCTGGGGGACAGGAGTCTACGAGCAGTACTTC. This chain uses TRBV19 with TRBJ2-7, with 8 bases identical to TRBD1. Per the germline V gene, CDR1 is LNHDA and CDR2 is SQIVND (reference sequence). The CDR3 is made up of 15 amino acids. V was clipped by 5 bases and J by 3 bases; unmatched bases: 9.

This rearrangement joins TRBV4-3 to TRBJ2-7, with TRBD1 matching 9 bases. With 3 bases clipped from V and 3 bases from J, the junction kept 6 bases outside the gene matches. Germline CDR1 and CDR2: LGHNA and YSLEER. CDR3 length equals 15 residues. The CDR3 reads CASSHGPGQGYEQYF. Written as DNA, the CDR3 is TGCGCCAGCAGCCACGGACCGGGACAGGGCTACGAGCAGTACTTC.

The chain recombines TRBV7-2 with TRBJ1-5, with unresolved D. The V gene's germline CDR1 is SGHTA and CDR2 FQGNSA. This CDR3 region has 16 residues. Deletions cut 2 bases from V and 0 bases from J, with 11 bases between. The CDR3 DNA sequence: TGTGCCAGCAGCTTAACGGCGGGAATTAGCAATCAGCCCCAGCATTTT. It is translated as CASSLTAGISNQPQHF.

DNA of the CDR3: TGTGCCAGCAGTTACTTTGCGGGAGAGGGCACAGATACGCAGTATTTT. This translates into CASSYFAGEGTDTQYF. The rearrangement uses TRBV6-5 and TRBJ2-3; 7 bases are a match to TRBD2. The CDR3 extends over 16 amino acids. CDR1 and CDR2 from the germline V gene are MNHEY and SVGAGI. Unmatched junction bases numbered 5, after V lost 1 base and J lost 1 base.

This chain links TRBV6-2 or TRBV6-3 with TRBJ2-1; 7 nucleotides align to TRBD2. CDR1 and CDR2 (germline): MNHEY, SVGEGT. The CDR3 loop spans 15 amino acids. Trimming cost V 2 bases and J 3 bases; bases outside gene matches: 4. Here the CDR3 reads CASSYGTIYYNEQFF. DNA of the CDR3: TGTGCCAGCAGTTACGGGACTATTTACTACAATGAGCAGTTCTTC.

The sample holds one count of this clone. V gene TRBV29-1 combines with J gene TRBJ2-5, with 12 positions matching TRBD1. The trim removed 4 bases at V and 4 bases at J, leaving 1 base unmatched. Per the germline V gene, CDR1 is SQVTM and CDR2 is ANQGSEA. The CDR3 sequence is 13 residues long. CDR3: CSVGDRGRETQYF. The CDR3 coding sequence is TGCAGCGTTGGGGACAGGGGGCGAGAGACCCAGTACTTC.

The rearrangement joins TRBV28 to TRBJ2-5; perhaps TRBD1 as D (6 bases). This CDR3 contains 11 residues. The germline CDR1 and CDR2 sequences are MDHEN and SYDVKM. Trimming shortened V by 7 bases and J by 7 bases, and 10 bases separated the two germline ends. The CDR3, as DNA: TGTGCCAGCACCCGAGGGGGGACCCAGTACTTC. This sequence encodes CASTRGGTQYF.

The chain couples TRBV28 to TRBJ2-5, with a possible D match to TRBD2 (6 bases). The germline V gene encodes CDR1 MDHEN and CDR2 SYDVKM. V lost 3 bases and J 5 bases, leaving 13 bases between the germline ends. The CDR3 consists of 14 residues. CDR3 sequence: CASSLGPGGETQYF. Here the CDR3 DNA reads TGTGCCAGCAGTTTGGGCCCCGGAGGGGAGACCCAGTACTTC.